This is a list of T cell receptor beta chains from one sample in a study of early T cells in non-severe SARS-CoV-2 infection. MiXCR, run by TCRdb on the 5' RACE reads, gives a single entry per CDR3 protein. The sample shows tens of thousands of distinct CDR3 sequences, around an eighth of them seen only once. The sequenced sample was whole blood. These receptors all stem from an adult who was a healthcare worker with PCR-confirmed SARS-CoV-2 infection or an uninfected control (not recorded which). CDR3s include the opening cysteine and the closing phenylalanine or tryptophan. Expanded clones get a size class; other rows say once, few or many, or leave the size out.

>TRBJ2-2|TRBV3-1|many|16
CASSQERLAGTGELFF
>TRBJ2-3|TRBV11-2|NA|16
CASSLKRGGSTDTQYF
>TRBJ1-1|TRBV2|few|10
CASAYTEAFF
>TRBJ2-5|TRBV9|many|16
CASSVREGRGGETQYF
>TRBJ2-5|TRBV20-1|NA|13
CSAPGVQKETQYF
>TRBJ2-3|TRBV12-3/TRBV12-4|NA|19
CASSSGGRQGPLRTDTQYF
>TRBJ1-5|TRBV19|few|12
CASSRVNQPQHF
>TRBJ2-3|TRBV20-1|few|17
CSASPTGREWGPDTQYF
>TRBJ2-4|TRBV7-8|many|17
CASSAQTRTVAKNIQYF
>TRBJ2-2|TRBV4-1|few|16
CASRLTWDRNTGELFF
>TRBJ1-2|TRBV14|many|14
CASSQRGTDYGYTF
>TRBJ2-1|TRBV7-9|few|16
CASSLVGRGADNEQFF
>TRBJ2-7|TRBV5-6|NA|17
CASSSTGLGQDLRGQYF
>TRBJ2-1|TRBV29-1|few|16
CSVEEPSGGTIYEQFF
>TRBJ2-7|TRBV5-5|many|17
CASSYNLPGLATREQYF
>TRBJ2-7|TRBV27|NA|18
CASSLWTSPSLGGSEQYF
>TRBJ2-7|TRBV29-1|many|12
CSYGTGHYEQYF
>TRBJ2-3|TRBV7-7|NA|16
CASSPNPSGSTDTQYF
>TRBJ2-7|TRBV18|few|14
CASSPPEQGYEQYF
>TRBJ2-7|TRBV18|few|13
CASSPPGHYEQYF
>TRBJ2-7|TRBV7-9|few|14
CASSLGLASYEQYF
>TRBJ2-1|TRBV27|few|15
CASSSSGSSYNEQFF
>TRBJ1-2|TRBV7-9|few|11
CASLTGQGYTF
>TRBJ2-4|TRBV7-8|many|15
CASSLGETGSNIQYF
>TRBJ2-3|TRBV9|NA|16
CASSVDVGGGPTTQYF
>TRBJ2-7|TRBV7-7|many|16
CASSSQSPGTGAEQYF
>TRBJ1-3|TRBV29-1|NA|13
CSVYQAHGNTIYF
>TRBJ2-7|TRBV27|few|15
CASSLPTSGSGEQYF
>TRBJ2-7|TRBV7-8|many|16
CASSRGGAGATYEQYF
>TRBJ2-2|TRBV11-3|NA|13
CASRREWAGELFF
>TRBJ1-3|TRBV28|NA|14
CASSFEGRRNTIYF